The next 5 T cell receptor beta chains were all read from a single sample in a study of T cell repertoires in cytomegalovirus infection. MiXCR was run by TCRdb on the reads, yielding one entry per CDR3 protein. Found here are a few hundred thousand distinct CDR3 sequences, less than 20% of them singletons; the top ten hold less than 9.5%. The specimen sequenced was PBMCs. The source is a human donor in good health (CMV status not recorded). Some clones in this sample may be carry-over from other donors' samples.

This chain's CDR3 is CASSLGWSDRYNEQFF. The CDR3 DNA follows: TGTGCCAGCAGCTTAGGCTGGAGCGACAGATACAATGAGCAGTTCTTC. The chain couples TRBV7-4 to TRBJ2-1; tentative D call: TRBD1 (5 bases). This CDR3 is 16 amino acids long. Per germline, CDR1 SGHVT and CDR2 SQSDAQ. The V end lost 1 base, the J end lost 4 bases, and 14 bases lay between the germline ends.

This clonotype was counted at least ten times. The V call is TRBV7-2, the J call TRBJ1-5, with D possibly being TRBD1 (5 bases). Trimming removed 5 bases at V and 3 bases at J, with 17 bases between. This CDR3 spans 16 amino acids. CDR1 is SGHTA and CDR2 is FQGNSA in the germline V gene. Here the CDR3 DNA reads TGTGCCAGCAGCCCATCGGGGGGGATCCCCAATCAGCCCCAGCATTTT. Translation: CASSPSGGIPNQPQHF.

This clonotype was seen more than once but under ten times. This rearrangement joins TRBV4-1 to TRBJ2-7; perhaps TRBD1 as D (5 bases). The CDR3 contains 13 residues. Trimming took off 3 bases at V and 2 bases at J, with 8 bases between the two ends. CDR1 MGHRA and CDR2 YSYEKL come from the germline V gene. CDR3 in amino acids: CASSQDKAYEQYF. CDR3 sequence (DNA): TGCGCCAGCAGCCAGGACAAAGCCTACGAGCAGTACTTC.

This chain connects TRBV11-2 to TRBJ2-7; D gene ambiguous. Trimming cost V 7 bases and J 4 bases, with 8 bases left between them. This CDR3 has 11 amino acids. Germline CDR1 is SGHAT and CDR2 is FQNNGV. The CDR3 here is CASTKTYEQYF. Here the CDR3 DNA reads TGTGCCAGCACCAAAACTTACGAGCAGTACTTC. Full variable domain (rest looked up from reference TRBV11-2 and TRBJ2-7): EAGVAQSPRYKIIEKRQSVAFWCNPISGHATLYWYQQILGQGPKLLIQFQNNGVVDDSQLPKDRFSAERLKGVDSTLKIQPAKLEDSAVYLCASTKTYEQYFGPGTRLTVT.

The CDR3 DNA is TGTGCCAGCAGCCGCTCCGTATCCCGGGACAGTTTCCACGAGCAGTACTTC. It translates to CASSRSVSRDSFHEQYF. V gene TRBV7-7 combines with J gene TRBJ2-7; 7 bases fit TRBD1. V shed 5 bases and J 5 bases; nucleotides not matched to a gene: 18. CDR3 length equals 17 residues. The germline V gene has CDR1 SSHAT and CDR2 FNYEAQ (reference sequence). The full variable domain, in which reference TRBV7-7 and TRBJ2-7 provide the parts outside the CDR3, is GAGVSQSPRYKVTKRGQDVTLRCDPISSHATLYWYQQALGQGPEFLTYFNYEAQPDKSGLPSDRFSAERPEGSISTLTIQRTEQRDSAMYRCASSRSVSRDSFHEQYFGPGTRLTVT.